This TCR beta chain derives from a study of T cells in narcolepsy. Overall study: Patients with NT1 or NT2 and healthy control donors were enrolled.

There are 17 residues in the CDR3. The germline V gene encodes CDR1 SGHTA and CDR2 FQGNSA. J lost 2 bases, V lost 4 bases, and 10 bases had no gene match. Study-wide results and limits: Autoreactive HCRT-specific and TRIB2-specific clonotypes were marked in same-patient CSF-versus-blood CD4+ comparisons.

Method: immunoSEQ multiplex PCR; TCRdb's copy keeps in-frame clones and lacks some. This sample has over 20,000 clones; 92% occur once, and the top ten carry under 1.4%. To note about this clone: Its antigen remains unidentified.

The clonotype originates from a human donor with narcolepsy. The sample was CD45RA- memory CD4+ T cells from PBMCs. The V call is TRBV7-2, the J call TRBJ2-3; 9 bases align to TRBD1. In nucleotides, the CDR3 is TGTGCCAGCAGCTACTGGACAGGGGCGGTTGTCACAGATACGCAGTATTTT. It encodes CASSYWTGAVVTDTQYF.